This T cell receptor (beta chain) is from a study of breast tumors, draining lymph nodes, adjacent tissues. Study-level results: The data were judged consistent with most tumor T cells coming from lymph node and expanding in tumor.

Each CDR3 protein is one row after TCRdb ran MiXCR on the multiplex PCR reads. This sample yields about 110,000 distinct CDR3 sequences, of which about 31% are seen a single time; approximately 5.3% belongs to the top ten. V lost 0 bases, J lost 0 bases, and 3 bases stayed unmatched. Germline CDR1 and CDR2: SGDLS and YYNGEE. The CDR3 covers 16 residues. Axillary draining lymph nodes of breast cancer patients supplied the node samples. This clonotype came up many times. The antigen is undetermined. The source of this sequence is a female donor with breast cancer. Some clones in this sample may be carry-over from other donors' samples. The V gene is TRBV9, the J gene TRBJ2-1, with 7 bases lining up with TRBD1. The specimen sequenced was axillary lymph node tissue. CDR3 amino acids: CASSVGGTASYNEQFF. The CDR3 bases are TGTGCCAGCAGCGTAGGAGGGACAGCCTCCTACAATGAGCAGTTCTTC. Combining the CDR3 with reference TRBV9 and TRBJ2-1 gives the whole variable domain DSGVTQTPKHLITATGQRVTLRCSPRSGDLSVYWYQQSLDQGLQFLIQYYNGEERAKGNILERFSAQQFPDLHSELNLSSLELGDSALYFCASSVGGTASYNEQFFGPGTRLTVL.